This note documents a single T cell receptor (beta chain) sequence. Its antigen remains unidentified. The data belong to a study of CD8 T cells in Susac syndrome. RNA was extracted with the RNeasy kit, and a quantity of about 0.5 to 1 ug was reverse transcribed using random hexamers. A multiplex approach, immunoSEQ multiplex PCR, amplified TCR beta CDR3 across 54 Vbeta and 13 Jbeta. MiXCR, run by TCRdb on the immunoSEQ multiplex PCR reads, gives a single entry per CDR3 protein. This table has roughly 250,000 distinct CDR3 sequences, 95% to 97% appearing once. Study-level results: A relatively small number of individuals underwent TCR sequencing and HLA analysis.

Sequencing targeted TCR beta in blood CD8+ and CD4+ T cells. Negative isolation was used for CD8+ and CD4+ T cells and FACS enrichment for TEMRA cells. Looked up from germline, CDR1 is MGHRA and CDR2 is YSYEKL. The CDR3 loop spans 15 amino acids. The V and J ends lost 3 bases and 3 bases, in that order; junction bases with no gene match: 3. The source is a human donor with Susac syndrome. The chain links TRBV4-1 to TRBJ2-1, with TRBD1 identical over 9 bases. Source material: CD4+ T cells from PBMCs. CDR3 nucleotides: TGCGCCAGCAGCCAGTTGACAGGGGGCTACAATGAGCAGTTCTTC. Its translation: CASSQLTGGYNEQFF.